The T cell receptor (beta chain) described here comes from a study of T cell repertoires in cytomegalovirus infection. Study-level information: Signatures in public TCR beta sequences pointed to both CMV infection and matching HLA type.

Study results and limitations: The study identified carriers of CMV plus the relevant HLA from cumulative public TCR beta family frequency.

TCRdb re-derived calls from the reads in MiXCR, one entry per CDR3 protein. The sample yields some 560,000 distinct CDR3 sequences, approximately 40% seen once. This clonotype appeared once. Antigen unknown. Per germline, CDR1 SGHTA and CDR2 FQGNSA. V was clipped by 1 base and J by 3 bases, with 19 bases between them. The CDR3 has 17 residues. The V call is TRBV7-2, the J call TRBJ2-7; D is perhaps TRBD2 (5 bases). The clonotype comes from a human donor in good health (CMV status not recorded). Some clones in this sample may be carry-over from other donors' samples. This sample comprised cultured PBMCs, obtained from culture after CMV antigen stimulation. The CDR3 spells CASSLGRVYSTHYEQYF. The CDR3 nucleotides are TGTGCCAGCAGCTTAGGGCGGGTGTACTCCACACACTACGAGCAGTACTTC.